What follows are 26 T cell receptor beta chains derived from one specimen sequenced in a study of OX40 agonist ivuxolimab in advanced cancers. Repertoires were generated with immunoSEQ multiplex PCR, while TCRdb's copy carries only in-frame clones and drops some. This table holds some 64,000 clones, roughly nine tenths found once. The sequencing here drew on CD4+ or CD8+ T cells sorted from blood, taken in a trial of the OX40 agonist ivuxolimab. These TCRs come from an adult with an advanced solid tumor such as melanoma, head and neck, liver or kidney cancer.

The genes are TRBV18 and TRBJ1-5, with TRBD1 identical over 11 bases. CDR3 length equals 16 residues. Trimming removed 3 bases from V and 4 bases from J; junction bases left unmatched: 5. Germline CDR1 reads KGHSH; CDR2 reads LQKENI. The CDR3 nucleotides read TGTGCCAGCTCACCCGGGACAGGGGGAAGTAATCAGCCCCAGCATTTT. Amino acid sequence: CASSPGTGGSNQPQHF.

The genes are TRBV6-1 and TRBJ2-1; D ambiguous. V was pared by 2 bases and J by 15 bases, with 14 bases between. The CDR3 runs 12 residues. The germline CDR1 and CDR2 sequences are MNHNS and SASEGT. In DNA, the CDR3 is TGTGCCAGCAGTGAAATGTTAGGGATTGGGTTCTTC. Its protein product is CASSEMLGIGFF.

V gene TRBV7-2 combines with J gene TRBJ2-3; 9 nucleotides line up with TRBD2. Unmatched junction bases numbered 3, after V lost 0 bases and J lost 5 bases. The CDR3 loop spans 15 amino acids. The V gene's germline CDR1 is SGHTA and CDR2 FQGNSA. The CDR3 sequence: CASSLASGSLDTQYF. The CDR3 nucleotides are TGTGCCAGCAGCTTAGCTAGCGGGAGCTTAGATACGCAGTATTTT. Using reference TRBV7-2 and TRBJ2-3 for the parts outside the CDR3, the full variable domain is GAGVSQSPSNKVTEKGKDVELRCDPISGHTALYWYRQSLGQGLEFLIYFQGNSAPDKSGLPSDRFSAERTGGSVSTLTIQRTQQEDSAVYLCASSLASGSLDTQYFGPGTRLTVL.

The chain couples TRBV18 to TRBJ1-3; TRBD1 is a possible D gene (6 bases). The germline V gene has CDR1 KGHSH and CDR2 LQKENI. The V end lost 3 bases, the J end lost 3 bases, and 15 bases lay between the germline ends. The CDR3 loop spans 16 amino acids. For the CDR3, the DNA is TGTGCCAGCTCACCTCTCGGGGGGCGGATTGGAAACACCATATATTTT. Amino acid sequence: CASSPLGGRIGNTIYF. Full variable domain (remainder filled in from reference TRBV18 and TRBJ1-3): NAGVMQNPRHLVRRRGQEARLRCSPMKGHSHVYWYRQLPEEGLKFMVYLQKENIIDESGMPKERFSAEFPKEGPSILRIQQVVRGDSAAYFCASSPLGGRIGNTIYFGEGSWLTVV.

This clone was recorded once. This chain connects TRBV5-1 to TRBJ2-7; possibly TRBD1 for D (7 bases). The CDR3 extends over 16 amino acids. The germline V gene has CDR1 SGHRS and CDR2 YFSETQ. V was trimmed by 4 bases and J by 0 bases, leaving 17 bases between them. As DNA, the CDR3 is TGCGCCAGCAGCCCCGGAGGGGGCCGGAGCTCCTACGAGCAGTACTTC. Amino acid sequence: CASSPGGGRSSYEQYF.

This chain joins TRBV9 and TRBJ2-2, with D perhaps TRBD1 (5 bases). CDR1 is SGDLS and CDR2 is YYNGEE in the germline V gene. Trimming removed 4 bases at V and 6 bases at J, with 19 bases between. CDR3 size: 16 residues. CDR3 coding DNA: TGTGCCAGCAGCAGAGAAGGGGATTTACCAGCCGGGGAGCTGTTTTTT. Translating it yields CASSREGDLPAGELFF.

This chain uses TRBV14 with TRBJ2-2; no definite D call. The CDR3 totals 18 residues. V lost 1 base and J 9 bases, leaving 24 bases between the germline ends. Germline V gene lookup returns CDR1 SGHDN and CDR2 FVKESK. In DNA, the CDR3 is TGTGCCAGCAGCCAAGCACGGTCCCCTTCCGGATCCCCCAGGGAGCTGTTTTTT. Translated, it gives CASSQARSPSGSPRELFF.

This sequence joins TRBV20-1 and TRBJ2-5, with D unclear. Between the trimmed V and J ends, which lost 2 bases and 1 base, there was a span of 2 bases. The CDR3 sequence is 11 residues long. Per germline, CDR1 DFQATT and CDR2 SNEGSKA (reference sequence). The chain's CDR3 is CSARTQETQYF. The CDR3 nucleotides are TGCAGTGCTAGAACCCAAGAGACCCAGTACTTC.

The chain joins TRBV4-1 to TRBJ2-1; TRBD2 agrees at 7 bases. The CDR3 length is 16 residues. Unmatched junction bases numbered 10, after V lost 1 base and J lost 7 bases. The germline gives CDR1 MGHRA, CDR2 YSYEKL. CDR3 coding DNA: TGCGCCAGCAGCCAAGGTGGAGCGGGACGACGTAATGAGCAGTTCTTC. Its protein is CASSQGGAGRRNEQFF.

The chain links TRBV19 to TRBJ1-2; D ambiguous. The germline CDR1 and CDR2 sequences are LNHDA and SQIVND (reference sequence). There are 19 residues in the CDR3. The ends were cut back, 3 bases at V and 2 bases at J, with 25 bases in the middle. The CDR3 sequence is CASSILNRQTQTTNYGYTF. The CDR3 DNA reads TGTGCCAGTAGTATCTTAAATCGCCAAACTCAGACAACCAACTATGGCTACACCTTC.

The chain uses TRBV9 and TRBJ2-1; D assignment may be TRBD1 or TRBD2 (6 bases each). The CDR3 length is 16 residues. The V gene lost 0 bases and the J gene lost 0 bases, with 10 bases spanning the gap. Germline-derived CDR1 and CDR2 are SGDLS and YYNGEE. The CDR3 bases are TGTGCCAGCAGCGTAGGTGGGGGGCTCTCCTACAATGAGCAGTTCTTC. The encoded protein is CASSVGGGLSYNEQFF. Variable domain in full (rest from reference TRBV9 and TRBJ2-1): DSGVTQTPKHLITATGQRVTLRCSPRSGDLSVYWYQQSLDQGLQFLIQYYNGEERAKGNILERFSAQQFPDLHSELNLSSLELGDSALYFCASSVGGGLSYNEQFFGPGTRLTVL.

About this clone itself: At one boundary the junction diverges from the germline segment, which might be a read error. This chain links TRBV6-1 with TRBJ1-5; tentatively, D is TRBD1 (5 bases). The length of the CDR3 is 14 residues. Germline V gene sequence: CDR1 MNHNS, CDR2 SASEGT. CDR3 nucleotides: TGTACCAGCAGGCCCGGGGGGGTCAATCAGCCCCAGCATTTT. Translated, it gives CTSRPGGVNQPQHF.

The chain links TRBV25-1 to TRBJ1-5, with D hard to call. Germline V gives CDR1 MGHDK, CDR2 SYGVNS. Between the trimmed V and J ends, which lost 3 bases and 1 base, there was a span of 13 bases. This CDR3 region has 16 residues. The CDR3: CASSERGSLSNQPQHF. The CDR3 region has the DNA TGTGCCAGCAGTGAGAGAGGTAGTCTCAGCAATCAGCCCCAGCATTTT.

This clone was seen a single time. The chain uses TRBV5-4 and TRBJ1-2, with D uncertain. Germline CDR1 SGHNT, CDR2 YYREEE (reference sequence). The ends were cut back, 4 bases at V and 0 bases at J, with 10 bases in the middle. This CDR3 region has 14 residues. The CDR3 bases are TGTGCCAGCAGCCTTGTTCAAACTAACTATGGCTACACCTTC. It specifies CASSLVQTNYGYTF.

This chain joins TRBV2 and TRBJ1-2; D is possibly TRBD1 (5 bases). Trimming took 6 bases from V and 4 from J, leaving 24 bases between them. Per the germline V gene, CDR1 is SNHLY and CDR2 is FYNNEI. The CDR3 is 17 residues long. This CDR3 reads CASSDPGRRHSTYGYTF. In DNA, the CDR3 is TGTGCCAGCAGCGATCCGGGACGGAGACACAGCACCTATGGCTACACCTTC.

The chain recombines TRBV4-2 with TRBJ2-1; D tentatively fits TRBD1 or TRBD2 (5 bases each). The CDR3 totals 16 residues. Deletions cut 3 bases from V and 2 bases from J, with 14 bases between. The germline V gene encodes CDR1 LGHNA and CDR2 YNFKEQ. This chain's CDR3 is CASSHVRDPPYNEQFF. The CDR3 region has the DNA TGTGCCAGCAGCCACGTCCGGGACCCCCCCTACAATGAGCAGTTCTTC.

The rearrangement uses TRBV6-6 and TRBJ2-2; a possible D gene is TRBD2 (8 bases). The CDR3 length is 16 residues. Trimming removed 8 bases at V and 5 bases at J, with 21 bases between. Germline assignment: CDR1 MNHNY and CDR2 SVGAGI (reference sequence). The CDR3 sequence is CASQDNRGGRTGELFF. CDR3 in DNA: TGTGCCAGCCAAGATAACAGGGGCGGGAGGACCGGGGAGCTGTTTTTT.

Only one count was recorded for this clone. The J gene is TRBJ1-3, the V gene TRBV11-2; D not resolved. CDR3 length equals 14 residues. Looked up from germline, CDR1 is SGHAT and CDR2 is FQNNGV. V was cut by 1 base and J by 0 bases, with 4 bases left in between. CDR3 bases: TGTGCCAGCAGCTTAGGGAGCTCTGGAAACACCATATATTTT. Amino acids: CASSLGSSGNTIYF.

The V call is TRBV7-9, the J call TRBJ2-5; TRBD1 agrees at 9 bases. Trimming took 1 base from V and 5 from J; bases not matched to a gene: 2. The length of the CDR3 is 14 residues. The germline V gene encodes CDR1 SEHNR and CDR2 FQNEAQ (reference sequence). In nucleotides, the CDR3 is TGTGCCAGCAGCTTAGTTGACAGGGGGGAGACCCAGTACTTC. It yields the protein CASSLVDRGETQYF.

J is TRBJ2-7 and V is TRBV7-8, with TRBD2 identical over 9 bases. Germline V gene data show CDR1 as SGHVS and CDR2 as FQNEAQ. CDR3 length: 19 amino acids. The J segment lost 5 bases and the V segment lost 2 bases, leaving 19 bases of the junction unmatched. The CDR3 reads CASSLLISGRGLALNEQYF. CDR3 nucleotide sequence: TGTGCCAGCAGCTTATTAATATCTGGGCGGGGACTAGCACTGAACGAGCAGTACTTC.

This clone was seen just once. This chain uses TRBV11-3 with TRBJ2-1; TRBD1 matches at 12 bases. With 8 bases clipped from V and 9 bases from J, the junction kept 8 bases outside the gene matches. CDR3 length: 14 amino acids. The V gene's germline CDR1 is SGHNT and CDR2 YENEEA. This CDR3 is CASRPGQGAGEQFF. DNA for the CDR3: TGTGCCAGCCGGCCGGGACAGGGGGCCGGTGAGCAGTTCTTC.

This rearrangement joins TRBV6-1 to TRBJ1-2; TRBD1 is a possible D gene (5 bases). The ends were cut back, 8 bases at V and 1 base at J, with 14 bases in the middle. This CDR3 region has 14 residues. Germline-derived CDR1 and CDR2 are MNHNS and SASEGT. CDR3 sequence reads: CASDKWDGNYGYTF. CDR3 DNA: TGTGCCAGCGACAAGTGGGACGGTAACTATGGCTACACCTTC.

The chain uses TRBV11-2 and TRBJ2-7, with 9 bases identical to TRBD1. Germline loops: CDR1 SGHAT, CDR2 FQNNGV. Trimming took 4 bases from V and 6 from J; bases not matched to a gene: 19. This CDR3 region has 18 residues. CDR3 region: CASSYSMSSGTGLGEQYF. CDR3 in DNA: TGTGCCAGCAGCTACTCCATGAGCTCCGGGACAGGGCTGGGCGAGCAGTACTTC.

The chain combines TRBV7-6 with TRBJ2-5, with D perhaps given as TRBD1 or TRBD2 (6 bases each). V was clipped by 1 base and J by 5 bases, with 14 bases between them. Per the germline V gene, CDR1 is SGHVS and CDR2 is FNYEAQ. The CDR3 runs 15 residues. The CDR3 nucleotides are TGTGCCAGCAGCTTAGTCAGGGGAGGTGTGGAGACCCAGTACTTC. Translation: CASSLVRGGVETQYF.

The chain uses TRBV9 and TRBJ2-7; TRBD2 matches 9 bases. Per germline, CDR1 SGDLS and CDR2 YYNGEE. This CDR3 has 16 residues. V lost 0 bases, J lost 2 bases, and 6 bases stayed unmatched. CDR3 loop: CASSVGGGGVPYEQYF. Here the CDR3 DNA reads TGTGCCAGCAGCGTAGGCGGCGGGGGGGTACCCTACGAGCAGTACTTC.

The chain couples TRBV9 to TRBJ1-4, with 12 bases matching TRBD1. J gave up 4 bases and V 3 bases, and 13 bases lay outside the gene matches. The V gene's germline CDR1 is SGDLS and CDR2 YYNGEE. The CDR3 spans 19 residues. The CDR3 spells CASSATGTGGMVSNEKLFF. DNA of the CDR3: TGTGCCAGCAGCGCCACGGGGACAGGGGGCATGGTGAGTAATGAAAAACTGTTTTTT.